The present T cell receptor beta chain was sequenced within a study of read filtering for tumor transcriptome and immune sequencing. Trimming left V 0 bases short and J 14 bases short, with 10 bases between. The CDR3 covers 12 residues. CDR1 MGHRA and CDR2 YSYEKL come from the germline V gene. This library used 300 to 500 ng RNA and molecular barcoded adaptors spanning alpha/delta and beta/gamma chains. TCRdb re-analysed the reads in MiXCR, keeping a single row per CDR3 protein. Here the sample spans about 93,000 distinct CDR3 sequences, roughly 21% being singletons. The TCR comes from a donor aged 40 or older with multiple myeloma. The sequencing sample was made of a population of CD138-negative cells sorted from bone marrow. The V gene is TRBV4-1, the J gene TRBJ1-4; no firm D call. CDR3 sequence (DNA): TGCGCCAGCAGCCAAGATTCGCGGGGTCTGTTTTTT. Amino acid sequence: CASSQDSRGLFF.